A selection of T cell receptor beta chains follows, all from one sample in a study of blood T cells in healthy people across ages. TCRdb redid the calling of the 5' RACE reads with MiXCR, one entry per CDR3 protein. The sample lists around 280,000 distinct CDR3 sequences; about 25% were seen once. The material sequenced was blood. The receptors were sampled from a woman in her 70s in good health. Both conserved end residues are part of each CDR3. Fields, in order: CDR3 protein, V gene, clone size, J gene. Rows give clone size only sometimes, using once, few, many, or a class for an expanded clone.

CASSLIGGVNSPLHF	TRBV7-2	many	TRBJ1-6
CASSLDRGETQYF	TRBV7-2	many	TRBJ2-5
CASSHGTSGSTDTQYF	TRBV4-3	.	TRBJ2-3
CSVGGAATGTQYF	TRBV29-1	.	TRBJ2-5
CASSPPGEYEQYF	TRBV11-2	.	TRBJ2-7
CASSLTGTNEKLFF	TRBV5-1	many	TRBJ1-4
CASRTDFNGQSYEQYF	TRBV6-1	.	TRBJ2-7
CASSHEAGVLNYYNDIGQFF	TRBV14	few	TRBJ2-1
CASSVPWDRGDTGELFF	TRBV9	.	TRBJ2-2
CATSDPTPRLDGTHNEQFF	TRBV24-1	.	TRBJ2-1